The 27 T cell receptor beta chains given below trace back to one sample, sequenced in a study of T cell responses to AZD1222 COVID-19 vaccine. Using immunoSEQ multiplex PCR, the repertoire was profiled, and TCRdb retains in-frame clones only, with some absent. Here the sample spans 130,000 or so clones, less than 95% being singletons. The sample in question was peripheral blood, obtained 28 days after the second dose of the MenACWY control vaccine. The receptors come from an adult who received the MenACWY meningococcal vaccine as a control.

The rearrangement uses TRBV2 and TRBJ1-4; D is perhaps TRBD1 (6 bases). V lost 4 bases and J lost 6, with 15 bases in between. The CDR3 spans 15 residues. Germline CDR1 is SNHLY and CDR2 is FYNNEI. This CDR3 is CASSVRTVRDEKLFF. CDR3 coding DNA: TGTGCCAGCAGTGTTAGGACAGTGAGGGATGAAAAACTGTTTTTT. Variable domain in full (rest from reference TRBV2 and TRBJ1-4): EPEVTQTPSHQVTQMGQEVILRCVPISNHLYFYWYRQILGQKVEFLVSFYNNEISEKSEIFDDQFSVERPDGSNFTLKIRSTKLEDSAMYFCASSVRTVRDEKLFFGSGTQLSVL.

This clone was seen just once. The rearrangement links TRBV19 to TRBJ1-5; perhaps TRBD1 as D (5 bases). Germline V lookup: CDR1 LNHDA, CDR2 SQIVND (reference sequence). The CDR3 length is 15 residues. With 4 bases removed from V and 0 bases from J, the gap between germline ends came to 10 bases. The CDR3 protein is CASSTTAISNQPQHF. CDR3 bases: TGTGCCAGTAGTACGACAGCTATTAGCAATCAGCCCCAGCATTTT.

The chain has TRBV24-1 and TRBJ2-1; the match to TRBD1 covers 7 bases. Germline CDR1 KGHDR, CDR2 SFDVKD. The CDR3 contains 13 residues. The trim removed 3 bases at V and 13 bases at J, leaving 8 bases unmatched. The CDR3 DNA reads as TGTGCCACCAGTGATAATACCCGGGACAGACAGTTCTTC. Protein sequence: CATSDNTRDRQFF.

This chain uses TRBV18 with TRBJ2-5; 7 nucleotides line up with TRBD2. Germline V lookup: CDR1 KGHSH, CDR2 LQKENI. This CDR3 has 15 residues. V lost 0 bases, J lost 1 base, and 2 bases stayed unmatched. CDR3 sequence: CASSPPGGTQETQYF. In DNA, the CDR3 is TGTGCCAGCTCACCACCGGGGGGGACCCAAGAGACCCAGTACTTC.

The rearrangement links TRBV28 to TRBJ1-3; 7 nucleotides align to TRBD1. This CDR3 has 15 amino acids. CDR1 MDHEN and CDR2 SYDVKM come from the germline V gene. The J segment lost 0 bases and the V segment lost 5 bases, leaving 4 bases of the junction unmatched. CDR3 region: CASSIQGISGNTIYF. As DNA, the CDR3 is TGTGCCAGCAGTATACAGGGGATCTCTGGAAACACCATATATTTT.

The chain couples TRBV19 to TRBJ1-5, with 9 bases aligning to TRBD1. With 9 bases clipped from V and 7 bases from J, the junction kept 10 bases outside the gene matches. The CDR3 sequence is 14 residues long. Germline V gene data show CDR1 as LNHDA and CDR2 as SQIVND (reference sequence). The DNA of the CDR3 is TGTGCCAGCCCGAACAGGGGGCGGTTGCAGCCCCAGCATTTT. This translates into CASPNRGRLQPQHF.

The genes are TRBV30 and TRBJ1-1; D remains ambiguous. Deletions cut 4 bases from V and 1 base from J, with 13 bases between. CDR3 length: 14 residues. Per germline, CDR1 GTSNPN and CDR2 SVGIG (reference sequence). CDR3 protein: CAWTASRSNTEAFF. CDR3 bases: TGTGCCTGGACGGCGTCTAGGTCGAACACTGAAGCTTTCTTT.

The chain is built from TRBV2 and TRBJ2-2, with D unclear. In germline, CDR1 is SNHLY, CDR2 FYNNEI. Trimming removed 1 base at V and 4 bases at J, with 7 bases between. CDR3 length equals 14 residues. As DNA, the CDR3 is TGTGCCAGCAGTGAAGTTCGCGGCACCGGGGAGCTGTTTTTT. Translated: CASSEVRGTGELFF.

This clone was found once. V gene TRBV7-2 combines with J gene TRBJ2-1; D is uncertain. V lost 6 bases and J lost 4, with 16 bases in between. CDR1 and CDR2 (germline): SGHTA, FQGNSA. This CDR3 region has 15 residues. The CDR3 region is CASSPRHLAYNEQFF. The DNA of the CDR3 is TGTGCCAGCAGTCCTCGACACTTAGCATACAATGAGCAGTTCTTC. The full variable domain, its missing parts supplied by reference TRBV7-2 and TRBJ2-1, is GAGVSQSPSNKVTEKGKDVELRCDPISGHTALYWYRQSLGQGLEFLIYFQGNSAPDKSGLPSDRFSAERTGGSVSTLTIQRTQQEDSAVYLCASSPRHLAYNEQFFGPGTRLTVL.

The chain has TRBV11-2 and TRBJ2-7; D is possibly TRBD1 or TRBD2 (5 bases each). This CDR3 spans 15 amino acids. CDR1 and CDR2 (germline): SGHAT, FQNNGV. Deletions cut 1 base from V and 4 bases from J, with 14 bases between. CDR3 in DNA: TGTGCCAGCAGCTTAGGAGGGCCAGGGTGGTACGAGCAGTACTTC. Amino acid sequence: CASSLGGPGWYEQYF. Combining the CDR3 with reference TRBV11-2 and TRBJ2-7 gives the whole variable domain EAGVAQSPRYKIIEKRQSVAFWCNPISGHATLYWYQQILGQGPKLLIQFQNNGVVDDSQLPKDRFSAERLKGVDSTLKIQPAKLEDSAVYLCASSLGGPGWYEQYFGPGTRLTVT.

This chain uses TRBV3-1 (or the pseudogene TRBV3-2) with TRBJ2-1; D gene unclear. The V gene lost 0 bases and the J gene lost 2 bases, with 8 bases spanning the gap. The CDR3 contains 15 residues. In germline, CDR1 is LGHDT, CDR2 YNNKEL (reference sequence). Here the CDR3 reads CASSQEPMPYNEQFF. DNA of the CDR3: TGTGCCAGCAGCCAAGAGCCCATGCCCTACAATGAGCAGTTCTTC.

This clone has just a few counts. The DNA for the CDR3 is TGTGCCAGCAGTCCTGACCCTGGGGCCAACGTCCTGACTTTC. Translation gives CASSPDPGANVLTF. This chain connects TRBV7-2 to TRBJ2-6; D uncertain. The germline gives CDR1 SGHTA, CDR2 FQGNSA. V was trimmed by 6 bases and J by 2 bases, leaving 8 bases between them. The CDR3 is 14 residues long.

The chain combines TRBV27 with TRBJ1-5, with D possibly matching TRBD1 (6 bases). The V end was cut by 5 bases, the J end by 6 bases, with 11 bases between. This CDR3 has 13 residues. The germline V gene encodes CDR1 MNHEY and CDR2 SMNVEV (reference sequence). The DNA of the CDR3 is TGTGCCAGCAGTCCCGCGGGGGCTCAGCCCCAGCATTTT. As protein: CASSPAGAQPQHF.

The gene calls are TRBV7-3 and TRBJ1-1; maybe TRBD1 (5 bases). V dropped 5 bases and J dropped 6 bases, with 13 bases sitting between them. CDR1 SGHTA and CDR2 FQGTGA come from the germline V gene. This CDR3 has 13 residues. CDR3 nucleotide sequence: TGTGCCAGCAGCGGGGACCGAGGGGCTGAAGCTTTCTTT. As protein: CASSGDRGAEAFF.

V gene TRBV7-2 combines with J gene TRBJ1-1; a possible D gene is TRBD1 (5 bases). The CDR3 covers 15 residues. Trimming shortened V by 1 base and J by 6 bases, and 15 bases separated the two germline ends. The germline CDR1 and CDR2 sequences are SGHTA and FQGNSA. The CDR3 nucleotides read TGTGCCAGCAGCTTAGGGCGGGAGGGGAAGGCTGAAGCTTTCTTT. Amino acids: CASSLGREGKAEAFF.

The gene calls are TRBV19 and TRBJ1-5; 8 bases align to TRBD1. This CDR3 has 17 amino acids. The V and J ends lost 11 bases and 2 bases, in that order; junction bases with no gene match: 17. Per the germline V gene, CDR1 is LNHDA and CDR2 is SQIVND (reference sequence). DNA of the CDR3: TGTGCCGGATTACAGGGGGTGAGAAATGTCGGCAATCAGCCCCAGCATTTT. As protein: CAGLQGVRNVGNQPQHF.

V usage is TRBV19 and J usage is TRBJ2-7; TRBD1 is a possible D gene (5 bases). In germline, CDR1 is LNHDA, CDR2 SQIVND (reference sequence). The V end was cut by 8 bases, the J end by 3 bases, with 8 bases between. This CDR3 spans 11 amino acids. CDR3 in amino acids: CASQGLYEQYF. The CDR3, as DNA: TGTGCCAGTCAGGGTCTCTACGAGCAGTACTTC.

The chain links TRBV5-6 to TRBJ2-7; D uncertain. Per the germline V gene, CDR1 is SGHDT and CDR2 is YYEEEE. The CDR3 is 12 amino acids. The V end was cut by 1 base, the J end by 6 bases, with 8 bases between. CDR3 sequence (DNA): TGTGCCAGCAGCTTGCAGACAAGCGAGCAGTACTTC. Translated, it gives CASSLQTSEQYF.

The chain has TRBV9 and TRBJ1-6; the D is unclear. V was clipped by 3 bases and J by 9 bases, with 16 bases between them. Germline V lookup: CDR1 SGDLS, CDR2 YYNGEE. This CDR3 is built from 15 residues. The CDR3 DNA is TGTGCCAGCAGCGAGGCCGGTGGGATGGGTTCACCCCTCCACTTT. It yields the protein CASSEAGGMGSPLHF.

The chain combines TRBV27 with TRBJ1-4, with TRBD1 matching 10 bases. J gave up 6 bases and V 8 bases, and 6 bases lay outside the gene matches. This CDR3 has 14 residues. The germline V gene encodes CDR1 MNHEY and CDR2 SMNVEV (reference sequence). The CDR3 nucleotides are TGTGCCAGCGGTAGACAGGGGGCGGATGAAAAACTGTTTTTT. Protein: CASGRQGADEKLFF.

This clone has a single count. The chain is built from TRBV6-2 or TRBV6-3 and TRBJ1-5; D perhaps matches TRBD1 (5 bases). This CDR3 spans 14 amino acids. Germline values: CDR1 MNHEY, CDR2 SVGEGT. V was pared by 4 bases and J by 1 base, with 8 bases between. The CDR3 is CASSWGRSNQPQHF. The CDR3 nucleotides are TGTGCCAGCAGTTGGGGCCGCAGCAATCAGCCCCAGCATTTT.

This chain connects TRBV7-7 to TRBJ2-2; D gene ambiguous. Deletions cut 3 bases from V and 5 bases from J, with 10 bases between. The CDR3 totals 14 residues. CDR1 is SSHAT and CDR2 is FNYEAQ in the germline V gene (reference sequence). The CDR3 loop is CASSFGPRTGELFF. CDR3 coding DNA: TGTGCCAGCAGCTTTGGACCCCGGACCGGGGAGCTGTTTTTT.

This clone was found a few times. The V gene is TRBV5-5, the J gene TRBJ2-2; TRBD1 might be the D (6 bases). V gave up 3 bases and J gave up 8 bases, with 11 bases separating them. CDR1 is SGHKS and CDR2 is YYEKEE in the germline V gene (reference sequence). This CDR3 has 13 residues. CDR3 sequence: CASSSGHVGELFF. CDR3 coding DNA: TGTGCCAGCAGCTCGGGACATGTAGGGGAGCTGTTTTTT.

The V gene is TRBV9, the J gene TRBJ2-2, with 11 bases that match TRBD1. The CDR3 runs 17 residues. CDR1 SGDLS and CDR2 YYNGEE come from the germline V gene. Germline trimming cut 4 bases from V and 3 bases from J; bases unmatched to any gene: 8. CDR3 bases: TGTGCCAGCAGCTTAGGGACAGGGGGATGGGACACCGGGGAGCTGTTTTTT. It yields the protein CASSLGTGGWDTGELFF.

The V gene is TRBV30, the J gene TRBJ2-7; D remains unclear. The CDR3 spans 11 residues. The V gene lost 8 bases and the J gene lost 0 bases, with 8 bases spanning the gap. Germline CDR1 GTSNPN, CDR2 SVGIG (reference sequence). For the CDR3, the DNA is TGTGCCCTACGACTCTCCTACGAGCAGTACTTC. Its translation: CALRLSYEQYF.

The chain combines TRBV5-4 with TRBJ2-3; D remains unclear. The CDR3 is 16 amino acids. The germline V gene has CDR1 SGHNT and CDR2 YYREEE (reference sequence). Trimming shortened V by 5 bases and J by 0 bases, and 16 bases separated the two germline ends. For the CDR3, the DNA is TGTGCCAGCAGTTCAGGACGGTCCCCTAGCACAGATACGCAGTATTTT. Protein sequence: CASSSGRSPSTDTQYF.

The sample holds a few counts of this clone. V and J are TRBV7-2 and TRBJ2-7; TRBD2 is a possible D gene (6 bases). V was clipped by 5 bases and J by 3 bases, with 14 bases between them. The length of the CDR3 is 14 residues. Germline assignment: CDR1 SGHTA and CDR2 FQGNSA. CDR3 region: CASSPRAGGYEQYF. CDR3 nucleotide sequence: TGTGCCAGCAGCCCCCGAGCCGGGGGCTACGAGCAGTACTTC.